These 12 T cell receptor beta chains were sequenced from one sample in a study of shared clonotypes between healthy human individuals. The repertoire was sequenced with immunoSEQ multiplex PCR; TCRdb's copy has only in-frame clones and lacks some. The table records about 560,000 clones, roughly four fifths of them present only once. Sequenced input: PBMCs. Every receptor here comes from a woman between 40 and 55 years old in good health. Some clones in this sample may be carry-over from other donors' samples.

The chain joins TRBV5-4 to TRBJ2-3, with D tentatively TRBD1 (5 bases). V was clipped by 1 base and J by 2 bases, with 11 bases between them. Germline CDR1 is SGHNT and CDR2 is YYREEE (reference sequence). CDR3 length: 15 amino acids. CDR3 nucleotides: TGTGCCAGCAGCTTGAGCTCAGGGCTCACAGATACGCAGTATTTT. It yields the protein CASSLSSGLTDTQYF.

The CDR3 nucleotides read TGTGCCAGCAACCGGGACAGTCGTTCACCCCTCCACTTT. Protein: CASNRDSRSPLHF. This chain joins TRBV2 and TRBJ1-6; TRBD1 aligns across 7 bases. The CDR3 has 13 residues. The V gene end was trimmed by 7 bases and the J gene end by 9 bases; junction bases not matched to a gene: 6. Germline-derived CDR1 and CDR2 are SNHLY and FYNNEI.

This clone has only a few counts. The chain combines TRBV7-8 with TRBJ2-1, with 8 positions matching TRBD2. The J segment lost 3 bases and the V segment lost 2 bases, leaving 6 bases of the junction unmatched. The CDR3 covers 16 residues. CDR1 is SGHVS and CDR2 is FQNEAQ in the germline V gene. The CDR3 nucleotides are TGTGCCAGCAGCTTAAATGGTCTAGCGGGCTACAATGAGCAGTTCTTC. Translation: CASSLNGLAGYNEQFF.

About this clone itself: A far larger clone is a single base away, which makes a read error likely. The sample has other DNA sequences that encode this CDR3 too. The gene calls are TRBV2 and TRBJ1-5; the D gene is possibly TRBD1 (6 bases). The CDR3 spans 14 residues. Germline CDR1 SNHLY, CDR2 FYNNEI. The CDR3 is CASSELDSDQPQHF. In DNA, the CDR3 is TGTGCAAGCAGTGAATTGGACAGCGATCAGCCCCAGCATTTT.

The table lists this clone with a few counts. The CDR3 loop reads CASSFTQGNTEAFF. The CDR3 DNA reads TGTGCCAGCAGCTTCACTCAGGGGAACACTGAAGCTTTCTTT. V is TRBV5-4 and J is TRBJ1-1; weak D call: TRBD1 (5 bases). Germline values: CDR1 SGHNT, CDR2 YYREEE (reference sequence). Trimming pared 2 bases from V and 1 base from J, leaving 9 bases between. This CDR3 region has 14 residues.

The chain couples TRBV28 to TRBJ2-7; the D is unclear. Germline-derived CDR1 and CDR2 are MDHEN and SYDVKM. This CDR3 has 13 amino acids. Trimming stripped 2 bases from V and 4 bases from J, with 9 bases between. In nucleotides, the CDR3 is TGTGCCAGCAGTTTACTCTGGACGTACGAGCAGTACTTC. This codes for CASSLLWTYEQYF.

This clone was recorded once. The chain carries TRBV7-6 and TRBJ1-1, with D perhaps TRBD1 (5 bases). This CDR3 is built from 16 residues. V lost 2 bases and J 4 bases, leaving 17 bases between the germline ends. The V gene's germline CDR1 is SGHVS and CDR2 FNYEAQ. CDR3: CASSLFQGMSGTEAFF. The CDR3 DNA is TGTGCCAGCAGCTTATTTCAGGGAATGTCCGGCACTGAAGCTTTCTTT.

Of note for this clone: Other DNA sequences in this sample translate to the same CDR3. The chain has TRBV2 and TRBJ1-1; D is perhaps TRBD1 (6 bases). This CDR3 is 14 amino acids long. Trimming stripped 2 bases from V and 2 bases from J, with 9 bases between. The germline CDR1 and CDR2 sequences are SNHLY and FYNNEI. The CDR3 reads CASSEKQGNTEAFF. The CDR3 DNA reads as TGTGCCAGCAGTGAAAAACAGGGCAACACTGAAGCTTTCTTT.

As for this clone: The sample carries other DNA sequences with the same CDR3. CDR3 nucleotide sequence: TGCAGTGCCGCTACAGATACGCAGTATTTT. Translating it yields CSAATDTQYF. The genes are TRBV20-1 and TRBJ2-3; D unclear. The V end was cut by 6 bases, the J end by 3 bases, with 4 bases between. Germline V gene sequence: CDR1 DFQATT, CDR2 SNEGSKA (reference sequence). The CDR3 has 10 amino acids.

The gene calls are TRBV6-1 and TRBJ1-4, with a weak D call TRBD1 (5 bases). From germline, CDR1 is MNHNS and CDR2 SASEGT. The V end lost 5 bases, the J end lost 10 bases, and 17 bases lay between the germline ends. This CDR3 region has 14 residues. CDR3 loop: CASSSPLFGGKLFF. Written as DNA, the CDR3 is TGTGCCAGCAGTAGCCCTTTATTTGGGGGAAAACTGTTTTTT.

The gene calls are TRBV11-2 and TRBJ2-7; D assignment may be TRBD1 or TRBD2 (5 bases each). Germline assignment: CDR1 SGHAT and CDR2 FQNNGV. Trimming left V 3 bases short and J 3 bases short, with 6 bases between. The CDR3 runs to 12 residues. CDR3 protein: CASSFGGYEQYF. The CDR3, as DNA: TGTGCCAGCAGCTTTGGGGGCTACGAGCAGTACTTC.

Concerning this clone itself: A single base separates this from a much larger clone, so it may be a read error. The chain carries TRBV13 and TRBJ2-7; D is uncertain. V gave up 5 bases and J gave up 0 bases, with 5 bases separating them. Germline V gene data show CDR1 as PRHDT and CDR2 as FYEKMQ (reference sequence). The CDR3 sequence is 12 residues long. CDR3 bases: TGTGCCAGCAGCCACAGCTCCTACGAGCAGTACTTC. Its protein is CASSHSSYEQYF.